Listed below are T cell receptor beta chains from one sample, sequenced in a study of blood T cell repertoires in COVID-19. Assay used: immunoSEQ multiplex PCR; TCRdb lists only in-frame clones, some missing. The repertoire consists of approximately 120,000 clones, with around 90% occurring once and the leading ten covering approximately 1%. Specimen: peripheral blood. Receptors were obtained from a human donor in a cohort sampled during active COVID-19. Both conserved end residues are trimmed from each CDR3. Each record gives: V gene, J gene, CDR3 protein.

V gene: TRBV5-1; J gene: TRBJ2-5; CDR3 protein: ASSLDRGQETQY
V gene: TRBV6-7; J gene: TRBJ2-7; CDR3 protein: ASSYGWDIDYEQY
V gene: TRBV5-1; J gene: TRBJ1-2; CDR3 protein: ASSFGGDYGYT
V gene: TRBV7-2; J gene: TRBJ2-3; CDR3 protein: ASSLTGTDTQY
V gene: TRBV19; J gene: TRBJ2-1; CDR3 protein: ASTLEADGSSYNEQF
V gene: TRBV6-1; J gene: TRBJ1-2; CDR3 protein: ASSENSLNYGYT
V gene: TRBV3-1/TRBV3-2; J gene: TRBJ2-1; CDR3 protein: ASSQELAASYNEQF
V gene: TRBV27; J gene: TRBJ1-2; CDR3 protein: ASSLSDRVGGYT
V gene: TRBV7-9; J gene: TRBJ2-1; CDR3 protein: ATGAQKGKVYNEQF
V gene: TRBV5-1; J gene: TRBJ2-3; CDR3 protein: ASSAPSGRVADTQY
V gene: TRBV6-5; J gene: TRBJ2-7; CDR3 protein: ASTSTGVVWY
V gene: TRBV5-3; J gene: TRBJ2-1; CDR3 protein: ARSLGDFPSYNEQF
V gene: TRBV27; J gene: TRBJ2-7; CDR3 protein: ASSTRIPHEQY
V gene: TRBV5-1; J gene: TRBJ1-2; CDR3 protein: ASSLGQGLGGYT
V gene: TRBV7-3; J gene: TRBJ1-2; CDR3 protein: ASSLVAGGNYGYT
V gene: TRBV10-3; J gene: TRBJ2-3; CDR3 protein: AISGGGPSAGTQY
V gene: TRBV27; J gene: TRBJ1-5; CDR3 protein: ASSYDRSNQPQH
V gene: TRBV25-1; J gene: TRBJ1-1; CDR3 protein: ASRDPGGRTEAF
V gene: TRBV7-2; J gene: TRBJ1-6; CDR3 protein: ASSPRNNSPLH
V gene: TRBV9; J gene: TRBJ2-5; CDR3 protein: ASSVAAGLAGETQY
V gene: TRBV10-3; J gene: TRBJ2-1; CDR3 protein: AIRSTSGGVDEQF
V gene: TRBV11-2; J gene: TRBJ1-3; CDR3 protein: ASSLVRGNTIY
V gene: TRBV18; J gene: TRBJ2-1; CDR3 protein: ASSPGLAGGNEQF
V gene: TRBV4-1; J gene: TRBJ2-2; CDR3 protein: ASSGRSTGELF
V gene: TRBV7-3; J gene: TRBJ1-1; CDR3 protein: ASSSQGAADTEAF
V gene: TRBV7-3; J gene: TRBJ2-7; CDR3 protein: ASSLQGLGYEQY
V gene: TRBV25-1; J gene: TRBJ2-1; CDR3 protein: ASSDPLSGKDYNEQF
V gene: TRBV18; J gene: TRBJ1-4; CDR3 protein: ASSGTLGEKLF
V gene: TRBV5-5; J gene: TRBJ2-1; CDR3 protein: ASSLAGGNEQF
V gene: TRBV14; J gene: TRBJ2-6; CDR3 protein: ASSQEQGAGANVLT
V gene: TRBV28; J gene: TRBJ2-7; CDR3 protein: ATRTSGSSSSYEQY
V gene: TRBV18; J gene: TRBJ2-2; CDR3 protein: ASSPQQQNTGELF
V gene: TRBV18; J gene: TRBJ1-2; CDR3 protein: ASSLSAGGDNYGYT
V gene: TRBV28; J gene: TRBJ2-5; CDR3 protein: ASSLRQLQETQY
V gene: TRBV6-6; J gene: TRBJ2-4; CDR3 protein: ASSPALAGLNIQY
V gene: TRBV18; J gene: TRBJ1-1; CDR3 protein: ASSPRQGAGDTEAF
V gene: TRBV27; J gene: TRBJ1-5; CDR3 protein: ASSSLLTNQPQH
V gene: TRBV27; J gene: TRBJ1-1; CDR3 protein: ASRQGGGHSNTEAF
V gene: TRBV7-3; J gene: TRBJ2-1; CDR3 protein: ASSLTGGYYNEQF
V gene: TRBV6-5; J gene: TRBJ1-2; CDR3 protein: ASRPGQNYGYT
V gene: TRBV3-1/TRBV3-2; J gene: TRBJ2-2; CDR3 protein: ASSGLWRRHGLF
V gene: TRBV19; J gene: TRBJ1-1; CDR3 protein: ASSSQSRGSNTEAF
V gene: TRBV28; J gene: TRBJ2-2; CDR3 protein: ASRRDRGLTGELF
V gene: TRBV5-6; J gene: TRBJ1-2; CDR3 protein: ASSLPPYYGYT
V gene: TRBV2; J gene: TRBJ2-7; CDR3 protein: ASARGQGGYEQY
V gene: TRBV2; J gene: TRBJ1-5; CDR3 protein: ASRGDPIVQH
V gene: TRBV7-8; J gene: TRBJ1-2; CDR3 protein: ASSLDSQGYGYT
V gene: TRBV7-2; J gene: TRBJ2-1; CDR3 protein: ASSHLGDPGGGYNEQF
V gene: TRBV19; J gene: TRBJ2-2; CDR3 protein: ASSMQGGRELF
V gene: TRBV5-4; J gene: TRBJ2-3; CDR3 protein: ASSLAGSGTDTQY
V gene: TRBV27; J gene: TRBJ2-7; CDR3 protein: ASSFPGYEQY
V gene: TRBV29-1; J gene: TRBJ1-1; CDR3 protein: SVEGIWGGPNTEAF
V gene: TRBV3-1/TRBV3-2; J gene: TRBJ2-5; CDR3 protein: ASSPRTSGGQETQY
V gene: TRBV7-8; J gene: TRBJ1-5; CDR3 protein: ASSLDGRSNQPQH
V gene: TRBV7-6; J gene: TRBJ2-7; CDR3 protein: ASSLGTESSYEQY
V gene: TRBV11-3; J gene: TRBJ2-7; CDR3 protein: ASSLGLAGIYEQY
V gene: TRBV7-9; J gene: TRBJ1-6; CDR3 protein: ASSWGRNNSPLH